This T cell receptor beta chain was obtained from a study of blood T cell repertoires in COVID-19. Across the whole study: Samples of COVID-19 (acute and convalescent) were obtained from the United States, Italy and Spain. Nucleic acid was either cDNA or gDNA, and it came from T cells, B-cell-depleted T cells, or PBMCs.

The germline gives CDR1 MNHEY, CDR2 SMNVEV (reference sequence). The CDR3 runs to 16 residues. Trimming took 7 bases from V and 7 from J, leaving 23 bases between them. Authors' methods: Amplification of reference gene primers provided the estimated nucleated cell counts. The repertoire was sequenced with immunoSEQ multiplex PCR; TCRdb's copy has only in-frame clones and lacks some. V and J calls and clone size are given by that table; D and trimming were obtained from the DNA. The data hold roughly 63,000 clones, with about 91% observed a single time. The sequence came from a man aged 45-60 years with active COVID-19. V is TRBV27 and J is TRBJ1-3; D is possibly TRBD1 (5 bases). Source material: peripheral blood. The CDR3 spells CASKAPRDTEGNTIYF. The CDR3 nucleotides read TGTGCCAGCAAGGCCCCGAGGGATACGGAGGGGAACACCATATATTTT.